Listed here are 17 T cell receptor beta chains from one sample, sequenced in a study of CD8 T cells in Susac syndrome. Reverse transcription of roughly 0.5 to 1 ug RNA used random hexamers. TCRdb called the immunoSEQ multiplex PCR reads again in MiXCR, with one record for every CDR3 protein. The sample gives about 130,000 distinct CDR3 sequences, 90% to 95% of which show up once; around 0.12% is in the top ten. Sequenced input: CD4+ T cells from PBMCs. The receptors derive from a human donor in good health.

The chain employs TRBV23-1 and TRBJ2-7, with D possibly TRBD1 on 5 matching bases. TRBV23-1 is given ORF status, its function remaining uncertain. This CDR3 comprises 15 residues. Trimming shortened V by 5 bases and J by 2 bases, and 16 bases separated the two germline ends. The CDR3 sequence is CASSSDRVLPYEQYF. In DNA form, the CDR3 reads TGCGCCAGCAGTTCCGACAGAGTTTTACCCTACGAGCAGTACTTC.

The chain employs TRBV5-6 and TRBJ2-6; 8 bases are a match to TRBD1. Germline V gene data show CDR1 as SGHDT and CDR2 as YYEEEE. This CDR3 is 16 amino acids long. The trim removed 1 base at V and 4 bases at J, leaving 4 bases unmatched. The CDR3 DNA reads as TGTGCCAGCAGCTTGATCAGGGGGCTGGGGGCCAACGTCCTGACTTTC. Its protein product is CASSLIRGLGANVLTF.

J is TRBJ2-1 and V is TRBV27; 12 bases are a match to TRBD2. V trimming: 4 bases; J trimming: 7 bases; junction bases outside the gene matches: 11. The CDR3 loop spans 17 amino acids. Germline V lookup: CDR1 MNHEY, CDR2 SMNVEV (reference sequence). DNA for the CDR3: TGTGCCAGCAGTTCATCGACTAGCGGGAGCCCGCGGAATGAGCAGTTCTTC. This sequence encodes CASSSSTSGSPRNEQFF.

The J gene is TRBJ2-3, the V gene TRBV5-8; D unresolved. The germline CDR1 and CDR2 sequences are SGHTS and YDEGEE. This CDR3 has 12 residues. With 2 bases removed from V and 6 bases from J, the gap between germline ends came to 7 bases. The CDR3 loop reads CASSLVEDTQYF. CDR3 DNA sequence: TGTGCCAGCAGCTTAGTGGAGGATACGCAGTATTTT.

The V gene is TRBV6-2 or TRBV6-3, the J gene TRBJ1-5; 7 nucleotides match TRBD1. After removal of 4 bases from V and 0 bases from J, the junction contained 6 bases not matched to a gene. Looked up from germline, CDR1 is MNHEY and CDR2 is SVGEGT. The CDR3 is 16 amino acids. In DNA form, the CDR3 reads TGTGCCAGCAGTTCCCAGGGGGACCATAGCAATCAGCCCCAGCATTTT. Translated: CASSSQGDHSNQPQHF.

This clonotype was observed a handful of times. The V and J genes are TRBV12-3 or TRBV12-4 and TRBJ2-2, with D unclear. The ends were cut back, 1 base at V and 2 bases at J, with 5 bases in the middle. The CDR3 contains 14 residues. CDR3 protein: CASSLGVNTGELFF. CDR3 DNA sequence: TGTGCCAGCAGTTTAGGAGTTAACACCGGGGAGCTGTTTTTT.

The J gene is TRBJ2-7, the V gene TRBV5-1; no definite D call. Looked up from germline, CDR1 is SGHRS and CDR2 is YFSETQ. Deletions cut 0 bases from V and 2 bases from J, with 15 bases between. This CDR3 comprises 16 residues. CDR3 region: CASSLGPGSGPYEQYF. The CDR3 bases are TGCGCCAGCAGCTTGGGTCCGGGCTCAGGCCCCTACGAGCAGTACTTC.

This clonotype was recorded once. The chain recombines TRBV29-1 with TRBJ2-5; a weak D match, TRBD2 (6 bases). Looked up from germline, CDR1 is SQVTM and CDR2 is ANQGSEA. The CDR3 consists of 14 residues. Trimming pared 7 bases from V and 4 bases from J, leaving 19 bases between. The CDR3 loop reads CSAVRGGQGETQYF. In DNA form, the CDR3 reads TGCAGCGCGGTTAGAGGAGGGCAGGGAGAGACCCAGTACTTC.

The chain combines TRBV18 with TRBJ2-3; D call uncertain. This CDR3 is built from 16 residues. Trimming shortened V by 3 bases and J by 6 bases, and 19 bases separated the two germline ends. CDR1 and CDR2 from the germline V gene are KGHSH and LQKENI. The CDR3 spells CASSPGTLSRSDTQYF. CDR3 DNA sequence: TGTGCCAGCTCACCGGGTACCCTATCTAGGAGCGATACGCAGTATTTT.

For the CDR3, the DNA is TGCAGCGTTCGATCAAGCCGGTTTGAAGCTTTCTTT. Residues: CSVRSSRFEAFF. This sequence joins TRBV29-1 and TRBJ1-1; D gene ambiguous. V was cut by 5 bases and J by 7 bases, with 14 bases left in between. Germline V gene sequence: CDR1 SQVTM, CDR2 ANQGSEA. The CDR3 spans 12 residues.

V usage is TRBV7-9 and J usage is TRBJ2-7; D ambiguous. The CDR3 has 14 amino acids. V lost 3 bases and J lost 6, with 15 bases in between. Germline-derived CDR1 and CDR2 are SEHNR and FQNEAQ (reference sequence). The CDR3 loop reads CASSFYTITSEQYF. CDR3 bases: TGTGCCAGCAGCTTCTACACTATTACCAGCGAGCAGTACTTC.

This clonotype came up a few times. The junction does not match germline at one end; this may be a read error. The chain couples TRBV7-9 to TRBJ2-1, with 12 nucleotides matching TRBD2. Germline V gene sequence: CDR1 SEHNR, CDR2 FQNEAQ (reference sequence). CDR3 size: 15 residues. In nucleotides, the CDR3 is TGTGCCAGCAGCCTAGCGGGAGGGCCCTACAATGAGCAGTTCTTC. Its translation is CASSLAGGPYNEQFF.

V and J are TRBV23-1 and TRBJ2-5; D may be TRBD1 or TRBD2 (7 bases each). TRBV23-1 qualifies as an ORF whose function is uncertain. This CDR3 is built from 16 residues. V was pared by 3 bases and J by 5 bases, with 19 bases between. The CDR3 sequence is CASSHRGGVTWETQYF. In nucleotides, the CDR3 is TGCGCCAGCAGTCACAGGGGGGGGGTTACGTGGGAGACCCAGTACTTC.

V is TRBV28 and J is TRBJ2-1; no clear D gene. From germline, CDR1 is MDHEN and CDR2 SYDVKM. V lost 9 bases to trimming and J lost 0 bases, with 9 bases between them. The CDR3 runs 13 residues. The CDR3 DNA reads as TGTGCCAGTAGGGCGAGCTCCTACAATGAGCAGTTCTTC. It translates to CASRASSYNEQFF.

The V and J genes are TRBV20-1 and TRBJ2-7; 11 bases agree with TRBD2. The germline gives CDR1 DFQATT, CDR2 SNEGSKA (reference sequence). This CDR3 contains 14 residues. V was clipped by 3 bases and J by 3 bases; unmatched bases: 4. This CDR3 reads CSASAGTSGYEQYF. The CDR3 bases are TGCAGTGCTAGTGCAGGGACTAGCGGCTACGAGCAGTACTTC.

The chain recombines TRBV30 with TRBJ1-2, with TRBD1 identical over 8 bases. Trimming removed 0 bases from V and 2 bases from J; junction bases left unmatched: 5. The CDR3 extends over 15 amino acids. The germline V gene encodes CDR1 GTSNPN and CDR2 SVGIG (reference sequence). As DNA, the CDR3 is TGTGCCTGGAGTGTACAGGGGGTGGGGAACTATGGCTACACCTTC. As protein: CAWSVQGVGNYGYTF.

V is TRBV12-3 or TRBV12-4 and J is TRBJ2-5, with TRBD1 identical over 10 bases. CDR3 length: 14 residues. V trimming: 8 bases; J trimming: 2 bases; junction bases outside the gene matches: 5. CDR3 loop: CASSRQGAQETQYF. DNA for the CDR3: TGTGCCAGCTCCCGACAGGGGGCTCAAGAGACCCAGTACTTC.